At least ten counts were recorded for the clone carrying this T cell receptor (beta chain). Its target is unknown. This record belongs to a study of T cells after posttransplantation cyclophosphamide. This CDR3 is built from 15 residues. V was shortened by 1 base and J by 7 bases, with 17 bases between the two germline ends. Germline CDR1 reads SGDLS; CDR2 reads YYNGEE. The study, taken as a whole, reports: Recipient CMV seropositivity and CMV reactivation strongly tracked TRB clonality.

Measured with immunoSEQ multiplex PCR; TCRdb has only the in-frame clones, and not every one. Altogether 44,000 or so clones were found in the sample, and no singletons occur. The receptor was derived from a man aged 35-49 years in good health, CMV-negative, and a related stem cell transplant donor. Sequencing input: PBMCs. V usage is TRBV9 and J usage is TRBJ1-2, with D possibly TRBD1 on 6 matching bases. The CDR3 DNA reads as TGTGCCAGCAGCGTACGGCCAGGGGAGGGTTCTGGCTACACCTTC. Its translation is CASSVRPGEGSGYTF.